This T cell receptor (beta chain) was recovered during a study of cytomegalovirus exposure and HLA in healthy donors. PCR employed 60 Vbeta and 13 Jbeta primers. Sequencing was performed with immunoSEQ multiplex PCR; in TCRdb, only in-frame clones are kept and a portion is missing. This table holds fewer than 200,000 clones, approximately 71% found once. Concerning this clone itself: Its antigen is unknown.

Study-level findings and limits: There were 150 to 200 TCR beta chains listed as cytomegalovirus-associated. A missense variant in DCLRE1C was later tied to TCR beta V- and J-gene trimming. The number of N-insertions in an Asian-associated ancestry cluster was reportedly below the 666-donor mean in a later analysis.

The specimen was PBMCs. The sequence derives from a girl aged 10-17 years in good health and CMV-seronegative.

CDR3 protein: CASSLGRDRAGNTIYF. CDR3 bases: TGCGCCAGCAGCTTGGGGCGGGACAGAGCTGGAAACACCATATATTTT. The chain has TRBV5-1 and TRBJ1-3; 7 bases map to TRBD1. Germline values: CDR1 SGHRS, CDR2 YFSETQ. CDR3 length equals 16 residues. The V and J ends lost 0 bases and 2 bases, in that order; junction bases with no gene match: 5.